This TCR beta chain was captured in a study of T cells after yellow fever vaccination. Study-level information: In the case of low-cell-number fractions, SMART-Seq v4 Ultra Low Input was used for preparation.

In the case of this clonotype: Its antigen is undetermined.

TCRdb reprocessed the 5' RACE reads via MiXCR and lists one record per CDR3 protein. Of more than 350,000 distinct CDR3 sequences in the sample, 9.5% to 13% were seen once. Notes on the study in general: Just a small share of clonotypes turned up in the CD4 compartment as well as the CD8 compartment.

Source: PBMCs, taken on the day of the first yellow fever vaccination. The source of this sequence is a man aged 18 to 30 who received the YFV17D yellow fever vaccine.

The CDR3, as DNA: TGTGCCAGCAGTCGTACAGCCCCCGGGCTGAACACTGAAGCTTTCTTT. This sequence encodes CASSRTAPGLNTEAFF. The rearrangement uses TRBV6-1 and TRBJ1-1; D is uncertain. The germline CDR1 and CDR2 sequences are MNHNS and SASEGT. V was cut by 5 bases and J by 0 bases, with 16 bases left in between. This CDR3 region has 16 residues.